A selection of T cell receptor beta chains follows, all from one sample in a study of blood T cells in healthy people across ages. TCRdb passed the 5' RACE reads through MiXCR, listing each CDR3 protein once. In the table there are about 1.5 million distinct CDR3 sequences, 42% of which are singletons. Input material: blood. The receptor source for this set is a woman aged 18-29 years in good health. The CDR3 runs from the conserved cysteine through the conserved F or W. A D gene is named only where the DNA matches it firmly. Size is omitted from some rows. Given values are once, few, many or a class for expanded clones.

v_gene	d_gene	j_gene	abundance	CDR3aa	CDR3nt
TRBV20-1	TRBD2	TRBJ2-3	few	CSAKKRREGADTQYF	TGCAGTGCTAAGAAGCGGCGGGAGGGAGCAGATACGCAGTATTTT
TRBV20-1	TRBD2	TRBJ2-1	few	CSARDWGLAGGYEQFF	TGCAGTGCTAGGGATTGGGGGCTAGCGGGAGGGTATGAGCAGTTCTTC
TRBV7-7	-	TRBJ2-7	-	CASSLRQGLNYEQYF	TGTGCTAGCAGCCTTCGGCAGGGCTTAAACTACGAGCAGTACTTC
TRBV4-1	-	TRBJ1-1	-	CASSQGSPGTEAFF	TGCGCCAGCAGCCAAGGATCCCCCGGTACTGAAGCTTTCTTT
TRBV4-3	TRBD1	TRBJ1-4	-	CASSQNRGQGNEKLFF	TGCGCCAGCAGCCAAAACCGGGGACAGGGGAATGAAAAACTGTTTTTT
TRBV10-2	TRBD2	TRBJ2-1	few	CASSDSLLAGAGNEQFF	TGCGCCAGCAGTGACTCCCTTCTAGCGGGGGCAGGGAATGAGCAGTTCTTC
TRBV9	-	TRBJ2-3	-	CASSVSWAEDYTDTQYF	TGTGCCAGCAGCGTATCTTGGGCGGAAGATTACACAGATACGCAGTATTTT
TRBV5-1	-	TRBJ2-3	-	CASSLVAGMTDTQYF	TGCGCCAGCAGCTTGGTTGCGGGAATGACAGATACGCAGTATTTT
TRBV5-1	TRBD2	TRBJ2-3	few	CASSFSGSEDTQYF	TGCGCCAGCAGCTTTAGCGGGAGCGAGGATACGCAGTATTTT
TRBV15	-	TRBJ2-1	-	CATSPGRSLGQEQFF	TGTGCCACCAGCCCTGGGAGGTCCCTGGGTCAAGAGCAGTTCTTC
TRBV29-1	-	TRBJ1-1	-	CSSRDEREAFF	TGCAGCTCCCGGGACGAAAGAGAAGCTTTCTTT
TRBV29-1	-	TRBJ2-1	few	CSVAGRSSYNEQFF	TGCAGCGTAGCTGGACGGAGCTCCTACAATGAGCAGTTCTTC
TRBV18	-	TRBJ1-1	-	CASSLNREDEAFF	TGTGCCAGCTCACTAAACAGGGAGGATGAAGCTTTCTTT
TRBV12-3/TRBV12-4	TRBD1	TRBJ2-7	-	CASRTGEAYNEQYF	TGTGCCAGCAGGACAGGGGAGGCCTACAATGAGCAGTACTTC